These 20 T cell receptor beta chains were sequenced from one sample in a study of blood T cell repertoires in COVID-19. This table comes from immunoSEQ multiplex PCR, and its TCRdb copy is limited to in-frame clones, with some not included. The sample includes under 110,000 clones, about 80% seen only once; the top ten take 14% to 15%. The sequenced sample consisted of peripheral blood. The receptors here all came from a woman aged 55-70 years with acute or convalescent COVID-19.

The CDR3 here is CASSLRGTSGYNEQFF. CDR3 bases: TGTGCCAGCAGCCTTCGCGGGACTAGCGGTTACAATGAGCAGTTCTTC. The chain joins TRBV11-3 to TRBJ2-1; 11 nucleotides align to TRBD2. V gave up 5 bases and J gave up 4 bases; unmatched junction bases: 7. CDR1 is SGHNT and CDR2 is YENEEA in the germline V gene. The CDR3 is 16 amino acids.

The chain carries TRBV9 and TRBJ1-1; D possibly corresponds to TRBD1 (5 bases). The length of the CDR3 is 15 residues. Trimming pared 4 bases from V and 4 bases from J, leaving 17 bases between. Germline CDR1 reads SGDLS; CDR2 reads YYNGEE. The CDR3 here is CASSLIRGGTTEAFF. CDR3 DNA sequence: TGTGCCAGCAGCCTAATCCGAGGAGGGACCACTGAAGCTTTCTTT.

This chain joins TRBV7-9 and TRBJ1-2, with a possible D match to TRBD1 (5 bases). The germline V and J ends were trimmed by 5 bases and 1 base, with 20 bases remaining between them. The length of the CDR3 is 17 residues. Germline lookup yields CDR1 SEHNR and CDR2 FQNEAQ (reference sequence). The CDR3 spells CASSLREGQAVNYGYTF. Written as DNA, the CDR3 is TGTGCCAGCAGCCTGCGGGAGGGGCAGGCCGTTAACTATGGCTACACCTTC.

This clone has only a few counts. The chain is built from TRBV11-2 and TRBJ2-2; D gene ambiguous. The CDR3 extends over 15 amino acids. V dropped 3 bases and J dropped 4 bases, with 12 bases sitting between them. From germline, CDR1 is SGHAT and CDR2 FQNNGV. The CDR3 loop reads CASSLVRGATGELFF. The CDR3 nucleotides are TGTGCCAGCAGCTTGGTGAGAGGCGCCACCGGGGAGCTGTTTTTT.

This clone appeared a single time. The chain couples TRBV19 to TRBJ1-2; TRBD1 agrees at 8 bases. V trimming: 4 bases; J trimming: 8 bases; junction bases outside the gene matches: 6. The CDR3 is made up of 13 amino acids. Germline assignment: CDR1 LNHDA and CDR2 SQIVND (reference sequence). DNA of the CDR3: TGTGCCAGTAGTACCGACAGGGGTACCGGCTACACCTTC. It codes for CASSTDRGTGYTF.

CDR3 bases: TGTGCCAGCAGCCCTAGGGTGGCTAGCGGGAGAGGATGGGAGACCCAGTACTTC. Its protein is CASSPRVASGRGWETQYF. The chain recombines TRBV3-1 (or the pseudogene TRBV3-2) with TRBJ2-5, with 10 bases identical to TRBD2. This CDR3 is built from 18 residues. V dropped 4 bases and J dropped 5; count of bases not matched to a gene: 16. Looked up from germline, CDR1 is LGHDT and CDR2 is YNNKEL (reference sequence).

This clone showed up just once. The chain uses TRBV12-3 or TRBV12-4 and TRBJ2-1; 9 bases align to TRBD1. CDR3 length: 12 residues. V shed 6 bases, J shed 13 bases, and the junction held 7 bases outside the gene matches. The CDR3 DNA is TGTGCCAGCAGAGCCGGGACAGGGACTCAGTTCTTC. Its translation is CASRAGTGTQFF.

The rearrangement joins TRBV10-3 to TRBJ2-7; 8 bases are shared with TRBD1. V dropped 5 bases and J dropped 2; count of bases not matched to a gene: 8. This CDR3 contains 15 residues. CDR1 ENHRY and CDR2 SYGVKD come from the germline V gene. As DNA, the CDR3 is TGTGCCATCAGTCTTGGGCAGGGGGCTACCTACGAGCAGTACTTC. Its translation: CAISLGQGATYEQYF.

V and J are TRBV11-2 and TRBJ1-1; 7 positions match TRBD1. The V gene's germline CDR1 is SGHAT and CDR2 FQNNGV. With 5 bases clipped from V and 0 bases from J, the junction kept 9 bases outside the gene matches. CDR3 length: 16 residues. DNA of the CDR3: TGTGCCAGCAGCCCCCCCGACAGGGTGGTGAACACTGAAGCTTTCTTT. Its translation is CASSPPDRVVNTEAFF.

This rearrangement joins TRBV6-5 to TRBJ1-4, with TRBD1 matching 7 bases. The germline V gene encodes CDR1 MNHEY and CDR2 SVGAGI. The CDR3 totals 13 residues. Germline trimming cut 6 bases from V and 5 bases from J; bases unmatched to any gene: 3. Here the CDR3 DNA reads TGTGCCAGCAGCAGGGGGGCCAATGAAAAACTGTTTTTT. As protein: CASSRGANEKLFF.

This chain's CDR3 is CAWSLQSGGYTF. CDR3 nucleotide sequence: TGTGCCTGGAGTTTGCAATCCGGTGGCTACACCTTC. The V call is TRBV30, the J call TRBJ1-2; D is ambiguous. The ends were cut back, 2 bases at V and 7 bases at J, with 11 bases in the middle. This CDR3 has 12 residues. Germline V CDR1 and CDR2: GTSNPN, SVGIG (reference sequence). Full variable domain (outside the CDR3, taken from reference TRBV30 and TRBJ1-2): SQTIHQWPATLVQPVGSPLSLECTVEGTSNPNLYWYRQAAGRGLQLLFYSVGIGQISSEVPQNLSASRPQDRQFILSSKKLLLSDSGFYLCAWSLQSGGYTFGSGTRLTVV.

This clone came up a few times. Here the CDR3 DNA reads TGTGCCAGCAGCGAGCGGGGGAACTCGCGTCAGCCCCAGCATTTT. Encoded protein: CASSERGNSRQPQHF. The gene calls are TRBV21-1 and TRBJ1-5. TRBV21-1 is labeled a pseudogene. The CDR3 extends over 15 amino acids.

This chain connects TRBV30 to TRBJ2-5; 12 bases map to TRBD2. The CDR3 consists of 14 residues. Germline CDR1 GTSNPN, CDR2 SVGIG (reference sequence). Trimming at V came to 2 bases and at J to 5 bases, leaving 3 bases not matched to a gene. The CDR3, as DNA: TGTGCCTGGAGTTATACTAGCGGGAGGGAGACCCAGTACTTC. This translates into CAWSYTSGRETQYF.

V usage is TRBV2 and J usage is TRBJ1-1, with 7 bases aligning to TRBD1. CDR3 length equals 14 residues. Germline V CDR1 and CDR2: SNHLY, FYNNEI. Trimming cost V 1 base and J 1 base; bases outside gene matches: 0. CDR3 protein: CASSEDRGNTEAFF. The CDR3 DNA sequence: TGTGCCAGCAGTGAAGACAGGGGGAACACTGAAGCTTTCTTT. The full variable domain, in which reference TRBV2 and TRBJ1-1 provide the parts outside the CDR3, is EPEVTQTPSHQVTQMGQEVILRCVPISNHLYFYWYRQILGQKVEFLVSFYNNEISEKSEIFDDQFSVERPDGSNFTLKIRSTKLEDSAMYFCASSEDRGNTEAFFGQGTRLTVV.

DNA for the CDR3: TGTGCCAGCAGCTTGGACAGGGGAAACTACAATGAGCAGTTCTTC. Residues: CASSLDRGNYNEQFF. The chain couples TRBV7-9 to TRBJ2-1; 9 bases map to TRBD1. CDR1 SEHNR and CDR2 FQNEAQ come from the germline V gene (reference sequence). This CDR3 has 15 residues. V lost 3 bases, J lost 3 bases, and 3 bases stayed unmatched.

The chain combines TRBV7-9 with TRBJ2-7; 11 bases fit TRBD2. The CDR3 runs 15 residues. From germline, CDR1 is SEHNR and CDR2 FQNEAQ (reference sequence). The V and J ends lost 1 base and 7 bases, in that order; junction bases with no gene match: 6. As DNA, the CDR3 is TGTGCCAGCAGCTTAGTACTAGCGGGAGAACAAGAGCAGTACTTC. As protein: CASSLVLAGEQEQYF.

The CDR3 here is CASSYSLDQPQHF. The CDR3 DNA sequence: TGTGCCAGTAGTTATTCCCTAGACCAGCCCCAGCATTTT. The genes are TRBV19 and TRBJ1-5, with D unclear. Germline-derived CDR1 and CDR2 are LNHDA and SQIVND (reference sequence). The V gene lost 5 bases and the J gene lost 7 bases, with 12 bases spanning the gap. The CDR3 covers 13 residues. Using reference TRBV19 and TRBJ1-5 for the parts outside the CDR3, the full variable domain is DGGITQSPKYLFRKEGQNVTLSCEQNLNHDAMYWYRQDPGQGLRLIYYSQIVNDFQKGDIAEGYSVSREKKESFPLTVTSAQKNPTAFYLCASSYSLDQPQHFGDGTRLSIL.

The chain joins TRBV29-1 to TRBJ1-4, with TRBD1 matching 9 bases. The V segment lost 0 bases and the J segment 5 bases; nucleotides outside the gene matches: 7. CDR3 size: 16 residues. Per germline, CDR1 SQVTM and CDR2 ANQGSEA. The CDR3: CSVEDRPDRGNEKLFF. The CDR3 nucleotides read TGCAGCGTTGAAGATCGGCCCGACAGGGGGAATGAAAAACTGTTTTTT.

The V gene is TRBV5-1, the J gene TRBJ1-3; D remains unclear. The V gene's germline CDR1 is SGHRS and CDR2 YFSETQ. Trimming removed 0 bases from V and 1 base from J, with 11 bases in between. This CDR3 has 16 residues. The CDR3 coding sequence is TGCGCCAGCAGCTTGGTCCCCGCGGATTCTGGAAACACCATATATTTT. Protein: CASSLVPADSGNTIYF. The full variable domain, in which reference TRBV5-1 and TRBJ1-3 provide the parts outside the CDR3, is KAGVTQTPRYLIKTRGQQVTLSCSPISGHRSVSWYQQTPGQGLQFLFEYFSETQRNKGNFPGRFSGRQFSNSRSEMNVSTLELGDSALYLCASSLVPADSGNTIYFGEGSWLTVV.

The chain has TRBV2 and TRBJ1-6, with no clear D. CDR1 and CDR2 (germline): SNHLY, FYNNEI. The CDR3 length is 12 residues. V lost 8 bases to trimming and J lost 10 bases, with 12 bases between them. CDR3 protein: CASGAGYSPLHF. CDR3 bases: TGTGCCAGCGGCGCGGGATACTCACCCCTCCACTTT.